What follows are 26 T cell receptor beta chains derived from one specimen sequenced in a study of cytomegalovirus exposure and HLA in healthy donors. The PCR had 60 Vbeta and 13 Jbeta primers. Libraries were prepared by immunoSEQ multiplex PCR; TCRdb keeps only in-frame clonotypes and omits some of them. The sample lists 150,000 to 200,000 clones; around 80% were seen once. Source material: PBMCs. The origin of the receptors is a man aged 35-49 years in good health and CMV-seronegative.

This chain connects TRBV25-1 to TRBJ2-7; 10 bases map to TRBD1. CDR1 is MGHDK and CDR2 is SYGVNS in the germline V gene. The CDR3 totals 14 residues. V lost 4 bases, J lost 4 bases, and 4 bases stayed unmatched. For the CDR3, the DNA is TGTGCCAGCAGTGGGGGACAGGGGCGATACGAGCAGTACTTC. This gives the protein CASSGGQGRYEQYF.

The J gene is TRBJ2-3, the V gene TRBV9; D ambiguous. From germline, CDR1 is SGDLS and CDR2 YYNGEE. The CDR3 has 12 amino acids. V was trimmed by 7 bases and J by 6 bases, leaving 12 bases between them. CDR3 bases: TGTGCCAGCTCCCACCGGTGGGATACGCAGTATTTT. It is translated as CASSHRWDTQYF.

The chain combines TRBV6-6 with TRBJ2-5; 11 bases match TRBD2. The J call may be wrong; the DNA end is better matched by TRBJ2-7. The length of the CDR3 is 15 residues. CDR1 and CDR2 from the germline V gene are MNHNY and SVGAGI (reference sequence). CDR3 coding DNA: TGTGCCAGCAGGCAAGCTCTAGCGGGAGGCTACGAGCAGTACTTC. Protein sequence: CASRQALAGGYEQYF.

The chain joins TRBV5-1 to TRBJ2-3; 14 bases fit TRBD2. V gave up 0 bases and J gave up 4 bases; unmatched junction bases: 10. Germline V gives CDR1 SGHRS, CDR2 YFSETQ. The CDR3 runs to 19 residues. CDR3: CASSLGGTSGSLSADTQYF. The CDR3 nucleotides are TGCGCCAGCAGCTTGGGCGGGACTAGCGGGAGTCTGTCCGCAGATACGCAGTATTTT.

Details on this clone: A junction end diverges from the germline sequence, so it may reflect a read error. The chain employs TRBV7-9 and TRBJ1-1; D possibly corresponds to TRBD1 (5 bases). CDR1 is SEHNR, CDR2 FQNEAQ, per germline (reference sequence). This CDR3 region has 14 residues. The CDR3 bases are TGTTCCAGCAGCTTAGGGGAGGGGAAGGCTGAAGCTTTCTTT. Amino acid sequence: CSSSLGEGKAEAFF.

The J gene is TRBJ2-1, the V gene TRBV9, with 7 nucleotides matching TRBD2. CDR3 length equals 16 residues. J lost 1 base, V lost 4 bases, and 8 bases had no gene match. Germline V CDR1 and CDR2: SGDLS, YYNGEE. The CDR3 bases are TGTGCCAGCAGCTTATGGACTAGTGGGTCCTACAATGAGCAGTTCTTC. It yields the protein CASSLWTSGSYNEQFF.

This clone is a singleton in its sample. This chain uses TRBV7-6 with TRBJ2-7; D perhaps matches TRBD1 (6 bases). The CDR3 sequence is 17 residues long. With 2 bases removed from V and 4 bases from J, the gap between germline ends came to 21 bases. The germline V gene encodes CDR1 SGHVS and CDR2 FNYEAQ. The CDR3: CASSLFTQGPGGYEQYF. The CDR3 DNA reads as TGTGCCAGCAGCTTATTTACGCAGGGGCCCGGCGGGTACGAGCAGTACTTC. The whole variable domain, remainder taken from reference TRBV7-6 and TRBJ2-7, is GAGVSQSPRYKVTKRGQDVALRCDPISGHVSLYWYRQALGQGPEFLTYFNYEAQQDKSGLPNDRFSAERPEGSISTLTIQRTEQRDSAMYRCASSLFTQGPGGYEQYFGPGTRLTVT.

This rearrangement joins TRBV11-3 to TRBJ2-1; 9 bases map to TRBD2. CDR1 and CDR2 from the germline V gene are SGHNT and YENEEA. The CDR3 has 15 residues. The V and J ends lost 5 bases and 9 bases, in that order; junction bases with no gene match: 11. Here the CDR3 DNA reads TGTGCCAGCAGCCCCCGAGGTAGCGGGAGTCGTGAGCAGTTCTTC. It specifies CASSPRGSGSREQFF.

With regard to this clone: The junction departs from the called germline gene at one end, perhaps through a read error. The chain is built from TRBV28 and TRBJ2-6, with D possibly being TRBD1 (5 bases). Germline V gene lookup returns CDR1 MDHEN and CDR2 SYDVKM. The CDR3 has 12 amino acids. As DNA, the CDR3 is TGTGCCAGCGTGTCTGGGGCCAACGGCCTGACTTTC. Translating it yields CASVSGANGLTF. The full variable domain, rest sourced from reference TRBV28 and TRBJ2-6, is DVKVTQSSRYLVKRTGEKVFLECVQDMDHENMFWYRQDPGLGLRLIYFSYDVKMKEKGDIPEGYSVSREKKERFSLILESASTNQTSMYLCASVSGANGLTFGAGSRLTVL.

The V and J genes are TRBV27 and TRBJ2-1, with 12 positions matching TRBD2. V shed 2 bases, J shed 6 bases, and the junction held 5 bases outside the gene matches. Per the germline V gene, CDR1 is MNHEY and CDR2 is SMNVEV (reference sequence). The CDR3 totals 16 residues. Here the CDR3 reads CASSLIALAGGNEQFF. The CDR3 DNA sequence: TGTGCCAGCAGTTTAATCGCACTAGCGGGAGGCAATGAGCAGTTCTTC.

This rearrangement joins TRBV18 to TRBJ2-7, with 9 nucleotides matching TRBD1. The CDR3 length is 14 residues. The germline gives CDR1 KGHSH, CDR2 LQKENI. V gave up 5 bases and J gave up 5 bases; unmatched junction bases: 7. DNA for the CDR3: TGTGCCAGCTCAGACCCGACAGGGGGTGACGAGCAGTACTTC. This sequence encodes CASSDPTGGDEQYF.

The rearrangement links TRBV7-9 to TRBJ1-1, with 8 bases identical to TRBD1. The CDR3 is made up of 16 amino acids. The germline CDR1 and CDR2 sequences are SEHNR and FQNEAQ (reference sequence). With 0 bases clipped from V and 5 bases from J, the junction kept 8 bases outside the gene matches. The CDR3 reads CASSLARGDRGTEAFF. The CDR3 bases are TGTGCCAGCAGCTTAGCTAGAGGCGACAGGGGTACTGAAGCTTTCTTT.

The chain links TRBV27 to TRBJ2-3; TRBD2 matches at 11 bases. The J segment lost 4 bases and the V segment lost 6 bases, leaving 3 bases of the junction unmatched. This CDR3 is built from 14 residues. In germline, CDR1 is MNHEY, CDR2 SMNVEV (reference sequence). The chain's CDR3 is CASRLAGGADTQYF. CDR3 bases: TGTGCCAGCAGGCTAGCGGGGGGCGCAGATACGCAGTATTTT.

This clone has a handful of counts. The chain employs TRBV6-1 and TRBJ2-5; a weak D match, TRBD1 (6 bases). The DNA end is a closer match to TRBJ2-7, so the J assignment may be wrong. The CDR3 is 13 residues long. Germline assignment: CDR1 MNHNS and CDR2 SASEGT. CDR3 nucleotide sequence: TGTGCCAGCAGGTTTACAGGGCACTACGAGCAGTACTTC. Translated, it gives CASRFTGHYEQYF.

The chain is built from TRBV4-2 and TRBJ1-5; D is ambiguous. Germline CDR1 reads LGHNA; CDR2 reads YNFKEQ. V lost 0 bases to trimming and J lost 8 bases, with 14 bases between them. The CDR3 totals 15 residues. The CDR3 spells CASSQEWAGVKPQHF. The CDR3 DNA follows: TGTGCCAGCAGCCAAGAGTGGGCAGGTGTAAAGCCCCAGCATTTT.

The J gene is TRBJ2-1, the V gene TRBV5-1, with D tentatively TRBD2 (5 bases). This CDR3 is 14 amino acids long. CDR1 is SGHRS, CDR2 YFSETQ, per germline. V was clipped by 1 base and J by 7 bases, with 12 bases between them. CDR3 DNA: TGCGCCAGCAGCTTGAATCTAGCTTATAATGAGCAGTTCTTC. Translating it yields CASSLNLAYNEQFF.

This sequence joins TRBV4-1 and TRBJ2-7; 9 nucleotides match TRBD2. V was pared by 5 bases and J by 3 bases, with 11 bases of the junction left unmatched. The CDR3 covers 16 residues. Per the germline V gene, CDR1 is MGHRA and CDR2 is YSYEKL. The chain's CDR3 is CASSLAGVRGDYEQYF. As DNA, the CDR3 is TGCGCCAGCAGCTTAGCGGGAGTGAGGGGGGACTACGAGCAGTACTTC.

The chain couples TRBV25-1 to TRBJ2-7, with D maybe TRBD1 (5 bases). Trimming shortened V by 6 bases and J by 6 bases, and 18 bases separated the two germline ends. Germline assignment: CDR1 MGHDK and CDR2 SYGVNS. This CDR3 contains 14 residues. The CDR3: CASSGLGQVAEQYF. The CDR3 nucleotides are TGTGCCAGCAGCGGCTTGGGGCAGGTCGCCGAGCAGTACTTC.

This clone showed up just once. The chain employs TRBV28 and TRBJ1-1; D uncertain. Germline V gene data show CDR1 as MDHEN and CDR2 as SYDVKM. The CDR3 has 14 residues. With 5 bases removed from V and 4 bases from J, the gap between germline ends came to 14 bases. In DNA form, the CDR3 reads TGTGCCAGCAGTCAACGGATGGCGGGCACTGAAGCTTTCTTT. Its protein product is CASSQRMAGTEAFF. Using reference TRBV28 and TRBJ1-1 for the parts outside the CDR3, the full variable domain is DVKVTQSSRYLVKRTGEKVFLECVQDMDHENMFWYRQDPGLGLRLIYFSYDVKMKEKGDIPEGYSVSREKKERFSLILESASTNQTSMYLCASSQRMAGTEAFFGQGTRLTVV.

The rearrangement joins TRBV5-1 to TRBJ2-1, with a tentative D call TRBD2 (6 bases). CDR1 and CDR2 from the germline V gene are SGHRS and YFSETQ. The CDR3 length is 12 residues. The V and J ends lost 4 bases and 7 bases respectively, with 9 bases between them. The CDR3 sequence: CASSPSGNEQFF. The CDR3 DNA reads as TGCGCCAGCAGCCCCAGCGGGAATGAGCAGTTCTTC. Complete variable domain (other parts from reference TRBV5-1 and TRBJ2-1): KAGVTQTPRYLIKTRGQQVTLSCSPISGHRSVSWYQQTPGQGLQFLFEYFSETQRNKGNFPGRFSGRQFSNSRSEMNVSTLELGDSALYLCASSPSGNEQFFGPGTRLTVL.

This sequence joins TRBV27 and TRBJ2-3, with 8 bases lining up with TRBD2. This CDR3 is built from 16 residues. The V gene end was trimmed by 4 bases and the J gene end by 6 bases; junction bases not matched to a gene: 12. The germline V gene encodes CDR1 MNHEY and CDR2 SMNVEV (reference sequence). The CDR3 is CASSSRTSRVTDTQYF. The CDR3 DNA follows: TGTGCCAGCAGTTCCAGGACTAGCCGGGTTACGGATACGCAGTATTTT.

V usage is TRBV2 and J usage is TRBJ2-2, with D possibly being TRBD1 (5 bases). The germline CDR1 and CDR2 sequences are SNHLY and FYNNEI. The CDR3 has 13 amino acids. Trimming removed 5 bases from V and 4 bases from J, with 8 bases in between. CDR3 sequence: CASSMQGTGELFF. The CDR3 nucleotides read TGTGCCAGCAGTATGCAGGGCACCGGGGAGCTGTTTTTT. Complete variable domain (other parts from reference TRBV2 and TRBJ2-2): EPEVTQTPSHQVTQMGQEVILRCVPISNHLYFYWYRQILGQKVEFLVSFYNNEISEKSEIFDDQFSVERPDGSNFTLKIRSTKLEDSAMYFCASSMQGTGELFFGEGSRLTVL.

J is TRBJ2-1 and V is TRBV6-6, with a possible D match to TRBD1 (5 bases). The CDR3 has 14 residues. From germline, CDR1 is MNHNY and CDR2 SVGAGI (reference sequence). V gave up 3 bases and J gave up 8 bases, with 14 bases separating them. The CDR3 DNA reads TGTGCCAGCAGTTATTTCCAGGGAATCGATGAGCAGTTCTTC. Amino acid sequence: CASSYFQGIDEQFF.

V is TRBV28 and J is TRBJ1-5, with TRBD1 as a possible D gene (5 bases). V was shortened by 2 bases and J by 4 bases, with 9 bases between the two germline ends. CDR1 is MDHEN and CDR2 is SYDVKM in the germline V gene. The CDR3 covers 14 residues. Here the CDR3 DNA reads TGTGCCAGCAGTTTAATGGGGCTGAATCAGCCCCAGCATTTT. Protein: CASSLMGLNQPQHF.

This clone was seen only a few times. The chain employs TRBV27 and TRBJ2-2; D might be TRBD2 (6 bases). The CDR3 extends over 17 amino acids. V gave up 5 bases and J gave up 0 bases, with 16 bases separating them. Germline CDR1 MNHEY, CDR2 SMNVEV (reference sequence). The CDR3 protein is CASSLGRVAANTGELFF. In DNA, the CDR3 is TGTGCCAGCAGTCTGGGGAGAGTAGCGGCGAACACCGGGGAGCTGTTTTTT.

This clone was observed a single time. This chain connects TRBV30 to TRBJ2-5; 8 bases map to TRBD2. Germline-derived CDR1 and CDR2 are GTSNPN and SVGIG (reference sequence). The V segment lost 8 bases and the J segment 5 bases; nucleotides outside the gene matches: 7. This CDR3 comprises 12 residues. CDR3 protein: CAGDPGGETQYF. The CDR3 DNA reads TGTGCCGGGGATCCGGGGGGGGAGACCCAGTACTTC.